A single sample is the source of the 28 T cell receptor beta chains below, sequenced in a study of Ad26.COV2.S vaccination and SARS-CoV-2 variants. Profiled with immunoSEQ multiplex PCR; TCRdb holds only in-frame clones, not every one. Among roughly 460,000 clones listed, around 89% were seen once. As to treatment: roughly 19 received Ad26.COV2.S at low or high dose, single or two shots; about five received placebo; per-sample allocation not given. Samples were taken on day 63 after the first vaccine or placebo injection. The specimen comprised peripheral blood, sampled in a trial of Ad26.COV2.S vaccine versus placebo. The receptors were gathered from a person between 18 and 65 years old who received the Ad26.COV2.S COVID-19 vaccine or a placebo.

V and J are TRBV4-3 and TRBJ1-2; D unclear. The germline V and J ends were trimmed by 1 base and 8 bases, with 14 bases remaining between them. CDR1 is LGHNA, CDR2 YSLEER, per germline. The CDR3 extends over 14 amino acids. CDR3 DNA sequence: TGCGCCAGCAGCCAAGTGGGCAGAGGGAACGGCTACACCTTC. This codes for CASSQVGRGNGYTF.

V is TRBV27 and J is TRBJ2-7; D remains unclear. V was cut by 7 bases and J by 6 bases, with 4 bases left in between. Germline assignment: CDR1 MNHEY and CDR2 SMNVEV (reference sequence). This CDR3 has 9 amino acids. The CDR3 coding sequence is TGTGCCAGCATTTGCGAGCAGTACTTC. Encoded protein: CASICEQYF.

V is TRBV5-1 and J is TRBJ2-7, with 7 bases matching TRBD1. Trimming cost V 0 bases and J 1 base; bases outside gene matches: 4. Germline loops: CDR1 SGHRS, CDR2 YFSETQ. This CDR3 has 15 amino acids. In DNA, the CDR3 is TGCGCCAGCAGCTTGGGGGGGACAGAATCCTACGAGCAGTACTTC. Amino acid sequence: CASSLGGTESYEQYF.

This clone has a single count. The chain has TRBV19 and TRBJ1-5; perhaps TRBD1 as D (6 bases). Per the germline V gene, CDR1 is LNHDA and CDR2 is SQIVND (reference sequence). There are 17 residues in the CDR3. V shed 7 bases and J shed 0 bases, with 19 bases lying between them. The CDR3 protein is CASKTSAYRDSNQPQHF. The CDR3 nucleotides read TGTGCCAGTAAAACGAGCGCCTACAGGGATAGCAATCAGCCCCAGCATTTT. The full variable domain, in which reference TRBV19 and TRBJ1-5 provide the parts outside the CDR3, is DGGITQSPKYLFRKEGQNVTLSCEQNLNHDAMYWYRQDPGQGLRLIYYSQIVNDFQKGDIAEGYSVSREKKESFPLTVTSAQKNPTAFYLCASKTSAYRDSNQPQHFGDGTRLSIL.

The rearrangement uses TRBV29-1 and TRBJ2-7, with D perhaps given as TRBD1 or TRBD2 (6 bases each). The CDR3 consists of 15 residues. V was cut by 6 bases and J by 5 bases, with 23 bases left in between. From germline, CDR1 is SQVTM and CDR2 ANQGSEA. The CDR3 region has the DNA TGCAGCGTCTGCTCTTGGGGGGCTAGCGATGACGAGCAGTACTTC. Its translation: CSVCSWGASDDEQYF.

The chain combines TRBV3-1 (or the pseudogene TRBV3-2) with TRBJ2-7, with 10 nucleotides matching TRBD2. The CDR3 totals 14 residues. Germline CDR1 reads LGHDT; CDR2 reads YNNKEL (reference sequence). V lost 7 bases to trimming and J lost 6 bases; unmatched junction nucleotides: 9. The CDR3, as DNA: TGTGCCAGCAACCTAGCGGGAGTCTTGGGCGAGCAGTACTTC. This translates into CASNLAGVLGEQYF.

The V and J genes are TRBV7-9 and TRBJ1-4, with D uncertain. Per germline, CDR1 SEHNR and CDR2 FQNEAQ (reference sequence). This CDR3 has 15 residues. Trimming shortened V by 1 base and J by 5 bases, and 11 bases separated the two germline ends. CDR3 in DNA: TGTGCCAGCAGCTTAGGCAACGGTGCAAATGAAAAACTGTTTTTT. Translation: CASSLGNGANEKLFF. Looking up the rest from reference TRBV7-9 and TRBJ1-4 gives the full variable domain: DTGVSQNPRHKITKRGQNVTFRCDPISEHNRLYWYRQTLGQGPEFLTYFQNEAQLEKSRLLSDRFSAERPKGSFSTLEIQRTEQGDSAMYLCASSLGNGANEKLFFGSGTQLSVL.

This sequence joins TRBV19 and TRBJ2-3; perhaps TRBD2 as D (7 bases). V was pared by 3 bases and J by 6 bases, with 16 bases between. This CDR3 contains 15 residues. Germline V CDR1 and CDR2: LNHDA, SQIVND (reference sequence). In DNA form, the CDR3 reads TGTGCCAGTAGTATTGTATCGGGGGGCCTTGATACGCAGTATTTT. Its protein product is CASSIVSGGLDTQYF.

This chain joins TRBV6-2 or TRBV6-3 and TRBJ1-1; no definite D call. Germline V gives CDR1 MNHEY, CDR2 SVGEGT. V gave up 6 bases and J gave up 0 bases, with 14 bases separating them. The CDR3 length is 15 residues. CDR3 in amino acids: CASSASRQVNTEAFF. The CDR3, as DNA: TGTGCCAGCAGCGCAAGCAGACAAGTGAACACTGAAGCTTTCTTT.

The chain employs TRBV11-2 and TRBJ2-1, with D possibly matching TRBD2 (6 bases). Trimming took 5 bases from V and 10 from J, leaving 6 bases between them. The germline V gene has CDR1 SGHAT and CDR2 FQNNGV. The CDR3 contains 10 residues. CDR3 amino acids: CASSGGEQFF. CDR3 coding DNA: TGTGCCAGCAGCGGGGGGGAGCAGTTCTTC.

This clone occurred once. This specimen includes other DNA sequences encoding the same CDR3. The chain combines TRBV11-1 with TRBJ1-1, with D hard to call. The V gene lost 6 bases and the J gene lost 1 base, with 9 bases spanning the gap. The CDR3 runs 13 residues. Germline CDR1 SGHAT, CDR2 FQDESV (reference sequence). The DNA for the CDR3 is TGTGCCAGCAGTCGAACGGAGAACACTGAAGCTTTCTTT. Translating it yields CASSRTENTEAFF. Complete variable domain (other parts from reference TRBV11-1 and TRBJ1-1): EAEVAQSPRYKITEKSQAVAFWCDPISGHATLYWYRQILGQGPELLVQFQDESVVDDSQLPKDRFSAERLKGVDSTLKIQPAELGDSAMYLCASSRTENTEAFFGQGTRLTVV.

The CDR3 sequence is CASSYRSVSSYNEQFF. CDR3 sequence (DNA): TGTGCCAGCAGTTACCGGAGCGTTAGCTCCTACAATGAGCAGTTCTTC. This rearrangement joins TRBV6-5 to TRBJ2-1; D remains unclear. The V gene's germline CDR1 is MNHEY and CDR2 SVGAGI. This CDR3 is built from 16 residues. The ends were cut back, 2 bases at V and 0 bases at J, with 11 bases in the middle.

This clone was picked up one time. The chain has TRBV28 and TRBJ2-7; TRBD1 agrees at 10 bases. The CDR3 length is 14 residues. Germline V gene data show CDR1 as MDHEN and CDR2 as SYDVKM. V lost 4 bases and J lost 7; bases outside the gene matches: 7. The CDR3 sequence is CASSWTGGVVEQYF. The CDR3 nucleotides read TGTGCCAGCAGTTGGACAGGGGGGGTGGTTGAGCAGTACTTC.

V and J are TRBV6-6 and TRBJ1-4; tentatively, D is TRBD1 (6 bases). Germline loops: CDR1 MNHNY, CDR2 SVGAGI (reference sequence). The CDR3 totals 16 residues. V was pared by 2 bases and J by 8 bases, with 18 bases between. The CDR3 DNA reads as TGTGCCAGCAGTTACCCCGAGGGGGGGCGAGGGGAAAAACTGTTTTTT. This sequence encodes CASSYPEGGRGEKLFF.

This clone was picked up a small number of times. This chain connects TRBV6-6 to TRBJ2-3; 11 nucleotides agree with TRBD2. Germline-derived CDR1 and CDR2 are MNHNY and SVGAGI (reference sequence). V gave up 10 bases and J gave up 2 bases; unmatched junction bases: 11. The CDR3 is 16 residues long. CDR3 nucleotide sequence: TGTGCCACGGGTGGGCTAGCGGGAGGAGCCACAGATACGCAGTATTTT. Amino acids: CATGGLAGGATDTQYF.

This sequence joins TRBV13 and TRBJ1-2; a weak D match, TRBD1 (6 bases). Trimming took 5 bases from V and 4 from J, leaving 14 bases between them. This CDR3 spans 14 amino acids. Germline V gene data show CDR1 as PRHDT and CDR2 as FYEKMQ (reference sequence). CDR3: CASSPRTVGYGYTF. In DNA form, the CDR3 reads TGTGCCAGCAGCCCCCGGACAGTCGGCTATGGCTACACCTTC.

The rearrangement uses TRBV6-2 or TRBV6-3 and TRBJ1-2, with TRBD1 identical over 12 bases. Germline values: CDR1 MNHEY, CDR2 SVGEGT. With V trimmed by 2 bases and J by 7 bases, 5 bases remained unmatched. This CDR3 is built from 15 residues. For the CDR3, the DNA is TGTGCCAGCAGTTACACTGGGACAGGGGGCTTTGGCTACACCTTC. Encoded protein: CASSYTGTGGFGYTF.

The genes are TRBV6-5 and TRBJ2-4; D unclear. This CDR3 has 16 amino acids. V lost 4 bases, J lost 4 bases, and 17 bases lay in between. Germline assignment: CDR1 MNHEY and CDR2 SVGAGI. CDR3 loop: CASSLALVGLKNIQYF. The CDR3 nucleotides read TGTGCCAGCAGTTTGGCGCTCGTCGGGTTAAAAAACATTCAGTACTTC.

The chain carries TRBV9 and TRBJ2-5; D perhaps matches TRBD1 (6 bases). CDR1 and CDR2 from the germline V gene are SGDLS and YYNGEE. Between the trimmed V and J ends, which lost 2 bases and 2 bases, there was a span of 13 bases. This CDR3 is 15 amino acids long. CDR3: CASSVSTGQQETQYF. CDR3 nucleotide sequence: TGTGCCAGCAGCGTCTCGACCGGACAGCAAGAGACCCAGTACTTC. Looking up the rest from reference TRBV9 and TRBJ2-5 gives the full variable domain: DSGVTQTPKHLITATGQRVTLRCSPRSGDLSVYWYQQSLDQGLQFLIQYYNGEERAKGNILERFSAQQFPDLHSELNLSSLELGDSALYFCASSVSTGQQETQYFGPGTRLLVL.

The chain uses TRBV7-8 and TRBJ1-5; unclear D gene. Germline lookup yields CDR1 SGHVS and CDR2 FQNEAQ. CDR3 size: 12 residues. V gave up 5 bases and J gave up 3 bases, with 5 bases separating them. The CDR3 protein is CASSPYNQPQHF. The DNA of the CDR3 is TGTGCCAGCAGCCCCTACAATCAGCCCCAGCATTTT. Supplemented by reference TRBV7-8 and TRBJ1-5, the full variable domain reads GAGVSQSPRYKVAKRGQDVALRCDPISGHVSLFWYQQALGQGPEFLTYFQNEAQLDKSGLPSDRFFAERPEGSVSTLKIQRTQQEDSAVYLCASSPYNQPQHFGDGTRLSIL.

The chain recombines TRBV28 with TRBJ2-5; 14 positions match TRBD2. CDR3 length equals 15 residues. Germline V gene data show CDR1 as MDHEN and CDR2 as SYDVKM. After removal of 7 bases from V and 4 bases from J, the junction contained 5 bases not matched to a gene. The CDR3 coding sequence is TGTGCCAGCACCAGACTAGCGGGGGGGCTAGAGACCCAGTACTTC. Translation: CASTRLAGGLETQYF.

The CDR3 DNA is TGTGCCAGCAGCTTAGGGGTGATGGGACAAAGAACAGATACGCAGTATTTT. It is translated as CASSLGVMGQRTDTQYF. The chain uses TRBV7-9 and TRBJ2-3; maybe TRBD1 (6 bases). From germline, CDR1 is SEHNR and CDR2 FQNEAQ (reference sequence). Trimming left V 1 base short and J 3 bases short, with 17 bases between. The CDR3 consists of 17 residues.

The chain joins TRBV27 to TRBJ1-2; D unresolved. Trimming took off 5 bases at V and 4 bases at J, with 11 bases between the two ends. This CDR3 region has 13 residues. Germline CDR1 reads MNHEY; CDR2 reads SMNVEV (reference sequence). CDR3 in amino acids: CASSPLPPYGYTF. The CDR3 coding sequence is TGTGCCAGCAGTCCCCTGCCCCCCTATGGCTACACCTTC.

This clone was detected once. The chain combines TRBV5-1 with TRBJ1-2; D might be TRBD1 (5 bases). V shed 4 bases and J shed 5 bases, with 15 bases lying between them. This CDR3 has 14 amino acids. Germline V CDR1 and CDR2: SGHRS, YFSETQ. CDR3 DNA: TGCGCCAGCAGCCCACCAGGGAGTTGGTATGGCTACACCTTC. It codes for CASSPPGSWYGYTF.

The CDR3 sequence is CASSSGQGGYGYTF. CDR3 nucleotides: TGTGCCAGCAGCTCAGGACAGGGGGGCTATGGCTACACCTTC. The chain links TRBV7-2 to TRBJ1-2; 10 bases align to TRBD1. Per germline, CDR1 SGHTA and CDR2 FQGNSA. J gave up 4 bases and V 4 bases, and 3 bases lay outside the gene matches. The CDR3 consists of 14 residues.

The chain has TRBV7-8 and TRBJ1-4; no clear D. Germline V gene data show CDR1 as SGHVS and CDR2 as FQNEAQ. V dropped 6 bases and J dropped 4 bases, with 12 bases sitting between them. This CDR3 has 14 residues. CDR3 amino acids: CASRPGRINEKLFF. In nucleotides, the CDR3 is TGTGCCAGCAGACCAGGACGGATTAATGAAAAACTGTTTTTT.

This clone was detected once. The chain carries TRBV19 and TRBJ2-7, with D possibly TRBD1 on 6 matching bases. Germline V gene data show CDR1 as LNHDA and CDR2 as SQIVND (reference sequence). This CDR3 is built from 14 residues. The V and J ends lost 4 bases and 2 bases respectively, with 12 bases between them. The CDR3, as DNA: TGTGCCAGTAGTAGTGGGGGCTCCCCCTACGAGCAGTACTTC. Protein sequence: CASSSGGSPYEQYF.

The CDR3 spells CASSSDGQGNTEAFF. The CDR3 DNA is TGTGCCAGCAGCTCTGACGGACAGGGGAACACTGAAGCTTTCTTT. The rearrangement uses TRBV13 and TRBJ1-1, with 8 bases that match TRBD1. CDR1 and CDR2 (germline): PRHDT, FYEKMQ (reference sequence). V was clipped by 4 bases and J by 1 base; unmatched bases: 5. The CDR3 sequence is 15 residues long. Drawing the rest from reference TRBV13 and TRBJ1-1, the complete variable domain is AAGVIQSPRHLIKEKRETATLKCYPIPRHDTVYWYQQGPGQDPQFLISFYEKMQSDKGSIPDRFSAQQFSDYHSELNMSSLELGDSALYFCASSSDGQGNTEAFFGQGTRLTVV.